Listed below are T cell receptor beta chains from one sample, sequenced in a study of cytomegalovirus exposure and HLA in healthy donors. Clones were read by immunoSEQ multiplex PCR, and TCRdb kept only the in-frame ones, dropping some. The sample holds 130,000 to 150,000 clones, roughly 87% seen once. Sequencing was performed on PBMCs. Receptor source: a man between 18 and 35 years old in good health and CMV-seropositive. Each CDR3 is given with its conserved first and last residue. A D gene is named only where the DNA matches it firmly. Size values are once, few and many counts, or a class for expanded clones, and some rows have none.

j_call v_call clone_size d_call cdr3_nt cdr3_aa
TRBJ2-7 TRBV9 few NA TGTGCCAGCAGCGTGCGACAGATCTACGAGCAGTACTTC CASSVRQIYEQYF
TRBJ2-6 TRBV28 NA NA TGTGCCAGCAGTTCATTGGAGCCCCCCGGGGCCAACGTCCTGACTTTC CASSSLEPPGANVLTF
TRBJ2-3 TRBV11-2 NA TRBD2 TGTGCCAGCAGTCCTTGGGCTAGCGGGGGCCCAGATACGCAGTATTTT CASSPWASGGPDTQYF
TRBJ2-3 TRBV7-7 NA NA TGTGCTAGCAGCCTAGAAGCCACAGATACGCAGTATTTT CASSLEATDTQYF
TRBJ1-5 TRBV7-2 few NA TGTGCCAGCAGCCCGCTCAGGGTCTCCTATAGCAATCAGCCCCAGCATTTT CASSPLRVSYSNQPQHF
TRBJ1-1 TRBV29-1 NA NA TGCAGCGTTGAAGGGCGCGGCCCTGAAGCTTTCTTT CSVEGRGPEAFF
TRBJ1-3 TRBV5-1 NA TRBD1 TGCGCCAGCAGCTTGGGACAGGGCGGCAGAAACACCATATATTTT CASSLGQGGRNTIYF
TRBJ2-1 TRBV19 NA TRBD2 TGTGCCAGTAGTATGACTAGCGGGGGGTCCAATGAGCAGTTCTTC CASSMTSGGSNEQFF
TRBJ1-6 TRBV30 few NA TGTGCCTGGAGTGTACTCTCGGGGATAATTAATTCACCCCTCCACTTT CAWSVLSGIINSPLHF
TRBJ2-7 TRBV5-1 NA TRBD1 TGCGCCAGCAGCATAAACCGGGACAGCATGATGGGGCAGTACTTC CASSINRDSMMGQYF
TRBJ1-1 TRBV25-1 NA NA TGTGCCAGCAGTCTACCGGGGGACCTGAACACTGAAGCTTTCTTT CASSLPGDLNTEAFF
TRBJ2-2 TRBV19 NA TRBD1 TGTGCCACCACAGTCGACAGGGGGAGAGTCACCGGGGAGCTGTTTTTT CATTVDRGRVTGELFF
TRBJ1-1 TRBV6-1 NA TRBD1 TGTGCCAGCAGTTCAGGACAGGCGGGTGATGCTTTCTTT CASSSGQAGDAFF
TRBJ2-7 TRBV28 NA NA TGTGCCAGCAGTCCCGCCGGTTACGAGCAGTACTTC CASSPAGYEQYF
TRBJ1-1 TRBV6-1 NA TRBD1 TGTGCCAGCGGCGCCACAGGGGGCTCAACTGAAGCTTTCTTT CASGATGGSTEAFF
TRBJ1-2 TRBV6-5 NA NA TGTGCCAGCAGTTTCAGACAGAAATATGGCTACACCTTC CASSFRQKYGYTF
TRBJ1-1 TRBV30 few NA TGTGCCTGGAGTGTTTCAGGGTGGACTGAAGCTTTCTTT CAWSVSGWTEAFF